The clone carrying this T cell receptor (beta chain) was recorded many times. Synthesis of cDNA was performed by 5'RACE using 10-nucleotide random UMIs. Via MiXCR, TCRdb re-called the 5' RACE reads, giving one row per CDR3 protein. The table includes about 84,000 distinct CDR3 sequences, 9% to 12% detected once. This entry comes from a study of neurological immune-mediated disorders. The CDR3 extends over 15 amino acids. Germline V gene data show CDR1 as MNHEY and CDR2 as SVGEGT. Trimming cost V 3 bases and J 0 bases, with 9 bases left between them. The V and J genes are TRBV6-2 or TRBV6-3 and TRBJ1-5; possible D gene TRBD1, 5 bases. Sequences were obtained from PBMCs. This TCR was sampled from a man aged 35 to 55 in good health. This CDR3 is CASSYEGSSNQPQHF. CDR3 sequence (DNA): TGTGCCAGCAGTTATGAGGGGTCTAGCAATCAGCCCCAGCATTTT.